The sequence of this TCR beta chain was determined in a study of blood T cells in healthy people across ages. For the second PCR, which ran for roughly 7 to 11 cycles, a sample-barcoded 5' primer and a J-beta primer mix were used. Each cDNA molecule was tagged by a template-switch adaptor that had 12 random nucleotides. Paired-end reads containing CDR3 totaled no fewer than 2.5 million for each sample. TCRdb analysed the 5' RACE reads with MiXCR anew, one entry per CDR3 protein. The repertoire holds about 290,000 distinct CDR3 sequences, with 25% to 30% as singletons. The CDR3 is made up of 16 amino acids. Per germline, CDR1 SGHRS and CDR2 YFSETQ. V trimming: 5 bases; J trimming: 2 bases; junction bases outside the gene matches: 9.

The TCR originated in a woman in her seventies in good health. The specimen was blood. This sequence joins TRBV5-1 and TRBJ2-1; 8 nucleotides agree with TRBD2. The CDR3: CASRFRERGPYNEQFF. The CDR3 bases are TGCGCCAGCAGGTTCAGGGAGCGGGGGCCCTACAATGAGCAGTTCTTC. Variable domain in full (rest from reference TRBV5-1 and TRBJ2-1): KAGVTQTPRYLIKTRGQQVTLSCSPISGHRSVSWYQQTPGQGLQFLFEYFSETQRNKGNFPGRFSGRQFSNSRSEMNVSTLELGDSALYLCASRFRERGPYNEQFFGPGTRLTVL.